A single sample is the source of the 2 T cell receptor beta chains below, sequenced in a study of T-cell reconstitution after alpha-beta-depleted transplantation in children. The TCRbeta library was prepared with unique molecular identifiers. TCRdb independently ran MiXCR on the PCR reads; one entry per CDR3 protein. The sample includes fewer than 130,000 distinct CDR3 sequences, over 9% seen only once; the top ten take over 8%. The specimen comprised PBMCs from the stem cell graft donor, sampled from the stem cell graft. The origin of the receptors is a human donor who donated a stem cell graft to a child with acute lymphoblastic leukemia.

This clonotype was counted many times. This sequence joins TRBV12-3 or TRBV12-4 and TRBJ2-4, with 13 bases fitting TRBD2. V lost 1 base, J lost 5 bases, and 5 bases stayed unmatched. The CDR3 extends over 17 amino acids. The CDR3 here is CASSLGTSGRWQNIQYF. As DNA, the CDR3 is TGTGCCAGCAGTTTAGGGACTAGCGGGAGATGGCAAAACATTCAGTACTTC.

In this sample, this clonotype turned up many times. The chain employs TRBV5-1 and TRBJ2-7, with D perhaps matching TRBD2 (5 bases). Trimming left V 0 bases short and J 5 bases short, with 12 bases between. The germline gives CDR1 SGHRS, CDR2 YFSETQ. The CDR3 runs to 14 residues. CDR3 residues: CASSLGAGGHEQYF. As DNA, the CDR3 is TGCGCCAGCAGCTTGGGGGCAGGAGGTCACGAGCAGTACTTC.